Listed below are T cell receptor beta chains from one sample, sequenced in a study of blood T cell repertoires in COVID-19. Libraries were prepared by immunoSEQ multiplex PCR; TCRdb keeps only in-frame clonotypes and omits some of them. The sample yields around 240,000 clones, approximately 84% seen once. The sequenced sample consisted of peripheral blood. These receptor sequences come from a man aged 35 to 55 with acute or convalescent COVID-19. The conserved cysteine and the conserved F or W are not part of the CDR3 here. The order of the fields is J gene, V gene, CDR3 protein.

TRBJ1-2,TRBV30,AWSAGTGSGYT
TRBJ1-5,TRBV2,ASRVPGDGQPQH
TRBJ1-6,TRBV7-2,ASSPRGQGNSPLH
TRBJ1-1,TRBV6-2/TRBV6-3,ASSYQPGTEAF
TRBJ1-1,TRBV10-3,AIRGAFNTEAF
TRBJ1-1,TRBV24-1,ATSDIRDRLFPNTEAF
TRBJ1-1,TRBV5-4,ASSLDWGGNTEAF
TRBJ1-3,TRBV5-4,ASSFTSGVSGNTIY
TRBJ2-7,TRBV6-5,ASSYSTQGPEQY
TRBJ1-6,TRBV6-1,ASSEIWSHGDSPLH
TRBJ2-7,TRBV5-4,ASSGGQGRDEQY
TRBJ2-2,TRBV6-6,ASSPGEAGPNTGELF
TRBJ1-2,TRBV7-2,ASSLVARTTNYGYT
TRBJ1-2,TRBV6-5,ATVFDGDYGYT
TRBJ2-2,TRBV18,ASSSGLAGITGELF